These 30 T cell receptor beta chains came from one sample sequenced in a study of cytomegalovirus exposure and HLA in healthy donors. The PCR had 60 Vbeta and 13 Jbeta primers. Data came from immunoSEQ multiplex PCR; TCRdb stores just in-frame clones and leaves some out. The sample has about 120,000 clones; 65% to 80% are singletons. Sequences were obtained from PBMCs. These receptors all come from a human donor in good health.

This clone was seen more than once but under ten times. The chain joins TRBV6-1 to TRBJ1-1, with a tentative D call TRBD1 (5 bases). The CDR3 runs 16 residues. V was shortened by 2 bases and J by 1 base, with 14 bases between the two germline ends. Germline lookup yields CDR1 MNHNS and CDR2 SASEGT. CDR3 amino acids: CASSEMGGRGNTEAFF. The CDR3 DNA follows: TGTGCCAGCAGTGAAATGGGGGGTCGGGGGAACACTGAAGCTTTCTTT.

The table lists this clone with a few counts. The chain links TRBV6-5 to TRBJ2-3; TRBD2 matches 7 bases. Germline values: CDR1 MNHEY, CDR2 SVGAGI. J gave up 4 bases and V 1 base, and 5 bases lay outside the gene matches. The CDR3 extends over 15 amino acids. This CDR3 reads CASSYLAGDADTQYF. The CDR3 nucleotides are TGTGCCAGCAGTTACTTGGCGGGGGACGCAGATACGCAGTATTTT.

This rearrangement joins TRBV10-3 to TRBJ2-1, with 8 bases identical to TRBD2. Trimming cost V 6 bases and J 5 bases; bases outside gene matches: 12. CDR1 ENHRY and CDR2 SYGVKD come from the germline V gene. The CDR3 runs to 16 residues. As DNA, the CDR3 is TGTGCCATCAGGGAATCCAACCGGGGGGGAGACAATGAGCAGTTCTTC. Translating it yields CAIRESNRGGDNEQFF.

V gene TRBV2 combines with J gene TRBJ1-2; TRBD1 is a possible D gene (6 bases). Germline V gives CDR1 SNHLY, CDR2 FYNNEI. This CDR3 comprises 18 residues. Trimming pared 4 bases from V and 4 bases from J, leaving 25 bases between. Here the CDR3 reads CASSAVGEQGVSFYGYTF. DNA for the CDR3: TGTGCCAGCAGTGCGGTAGGGGAACAGGGCGTTAGCTTCTATGGCTACACCTTC.

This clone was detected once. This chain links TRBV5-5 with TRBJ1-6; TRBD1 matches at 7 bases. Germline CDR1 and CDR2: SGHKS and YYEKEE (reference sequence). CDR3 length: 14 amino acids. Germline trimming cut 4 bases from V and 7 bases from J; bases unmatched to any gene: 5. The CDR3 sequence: CASSPDRVNSPLHF. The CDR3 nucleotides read TGTGCCAGCAGCCCCGACAGGGTGAATTCACCCCTCCACTTT.

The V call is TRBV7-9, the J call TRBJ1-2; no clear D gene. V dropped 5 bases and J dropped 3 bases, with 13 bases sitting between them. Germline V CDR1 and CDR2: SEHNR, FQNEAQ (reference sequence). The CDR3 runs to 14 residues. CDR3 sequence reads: CASSLVFEDYGYTF. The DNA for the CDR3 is TGTGCCAGCAGCCTAGTTTTTGAGGACTATGGCTACACCTTC.

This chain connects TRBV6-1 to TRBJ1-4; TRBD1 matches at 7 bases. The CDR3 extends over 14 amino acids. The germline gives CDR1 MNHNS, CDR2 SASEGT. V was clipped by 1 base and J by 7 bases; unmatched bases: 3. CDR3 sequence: CASSEGGGVEKLFF. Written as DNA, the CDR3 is TGTGCCAGCAGTGAAGGAGGGGGCGTTGAAAAACTGTTTTTT.

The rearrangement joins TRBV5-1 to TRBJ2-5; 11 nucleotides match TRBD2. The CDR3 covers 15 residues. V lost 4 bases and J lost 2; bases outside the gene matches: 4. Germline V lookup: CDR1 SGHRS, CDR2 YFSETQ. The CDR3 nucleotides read TGCGCCAGCAGCGGGTCTAGCGGGGGGCAAGAGACCCAGTACTTC. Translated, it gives CASSGSSGGQETQYF.

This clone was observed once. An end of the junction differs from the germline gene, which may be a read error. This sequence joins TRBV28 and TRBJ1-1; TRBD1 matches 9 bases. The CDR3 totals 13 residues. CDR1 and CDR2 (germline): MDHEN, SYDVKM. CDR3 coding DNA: TGTGCCAGCAGTCACGTGGACAGGGGCCTCCTAATCTTT. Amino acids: CASSHVDRGLLIF.

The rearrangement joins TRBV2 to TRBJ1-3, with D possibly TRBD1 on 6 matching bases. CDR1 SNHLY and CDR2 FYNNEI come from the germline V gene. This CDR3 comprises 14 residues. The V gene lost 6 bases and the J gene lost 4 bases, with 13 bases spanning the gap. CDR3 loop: CASSEQGSGNTIYF. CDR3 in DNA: TGTGCCAGCAGCGAACAGGGATCCGGAAACACCATATATTTT.

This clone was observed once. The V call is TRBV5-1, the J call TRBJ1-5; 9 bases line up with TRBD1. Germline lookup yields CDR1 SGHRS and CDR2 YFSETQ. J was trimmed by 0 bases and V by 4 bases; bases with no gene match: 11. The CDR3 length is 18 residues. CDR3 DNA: TGCGCCAGCAGCCCGGGACAGGGTATTGGTTATAGCAATCAGCCCCAGCATTTT. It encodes CASSPGQGIGYSNQPQHF.

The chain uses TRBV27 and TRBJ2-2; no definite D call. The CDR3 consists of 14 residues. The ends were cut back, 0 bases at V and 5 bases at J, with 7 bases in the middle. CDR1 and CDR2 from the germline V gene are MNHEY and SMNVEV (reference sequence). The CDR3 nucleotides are TGTGCCAGCAGTTTATCAATCCTTACCGGGGAGCTGTTTTTT. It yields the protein CASSLSILTGELFF.

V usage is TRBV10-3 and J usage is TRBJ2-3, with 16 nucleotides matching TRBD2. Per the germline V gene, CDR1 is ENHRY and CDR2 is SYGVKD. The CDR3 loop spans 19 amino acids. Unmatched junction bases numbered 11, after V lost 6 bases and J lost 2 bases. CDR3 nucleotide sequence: TGTGCCATCAGCCCTGTCCCGGGACTAGCGGGGGGGTTCACAGATACGCAGTATTTT. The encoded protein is CAISPVPGLAGGFTDTQYF.

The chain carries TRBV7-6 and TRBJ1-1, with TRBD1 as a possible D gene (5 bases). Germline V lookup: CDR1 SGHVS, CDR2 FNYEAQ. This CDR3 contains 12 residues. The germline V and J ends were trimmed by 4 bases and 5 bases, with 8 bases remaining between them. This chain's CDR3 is CASSSGGTEAFF. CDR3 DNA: TGTGCCAGCAGCTCGGGGGGGACTGAAGCTTTCTTT.

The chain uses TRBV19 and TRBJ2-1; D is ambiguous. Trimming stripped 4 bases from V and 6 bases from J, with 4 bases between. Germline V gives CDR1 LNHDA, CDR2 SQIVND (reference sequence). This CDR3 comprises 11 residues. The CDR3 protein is CASSTVNEQFF. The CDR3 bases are TGTGCCAGTAGTACGGTCAATGAGCAGTTCTTC.

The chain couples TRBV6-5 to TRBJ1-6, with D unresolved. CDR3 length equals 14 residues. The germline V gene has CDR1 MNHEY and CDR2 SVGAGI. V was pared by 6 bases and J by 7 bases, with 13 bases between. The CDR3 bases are TGTGCCAGCAGCCTGCTCCGTGAGAATTCACCCCTCCACTTT. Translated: CASSLLRENSPLHF.

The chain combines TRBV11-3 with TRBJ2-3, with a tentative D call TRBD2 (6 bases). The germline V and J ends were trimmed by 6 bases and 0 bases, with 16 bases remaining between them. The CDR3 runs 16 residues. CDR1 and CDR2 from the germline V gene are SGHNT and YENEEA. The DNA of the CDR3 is TGTGCCAGCAGTCATCTCCGGGACTCGAGCACAGATACGCAGTATTTT. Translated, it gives CASSHLRDSSTDTQYF. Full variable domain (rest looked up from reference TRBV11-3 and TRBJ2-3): EAGVVQSPRYKIIEKKQPVAFWCNPISGHNTLYWYLQNLGQGPELLIRYENEEAVDDSQLPKDRFSAERLKGVDSTLKIQPAELGDSAVYLCASSHLRDSSTDTQYFGPGTRLTVL.

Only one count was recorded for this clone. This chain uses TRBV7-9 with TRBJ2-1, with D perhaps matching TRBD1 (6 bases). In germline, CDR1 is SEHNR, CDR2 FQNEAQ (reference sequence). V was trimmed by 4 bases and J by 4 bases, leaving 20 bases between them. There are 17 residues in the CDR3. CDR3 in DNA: TGTGCCAGCAGCTCCAGTTTCCTACAGGGACCGTACAATGAGCAGTTCTTC. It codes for CASSSSFLQGPYNEQFF.

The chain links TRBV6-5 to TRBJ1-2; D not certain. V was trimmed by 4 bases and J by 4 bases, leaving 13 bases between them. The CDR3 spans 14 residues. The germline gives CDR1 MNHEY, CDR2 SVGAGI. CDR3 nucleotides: TGTGCCAGCAGTTTGGGCAATTCCATCTATGGCTACACCTTC. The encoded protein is CASSLGNSIYGYTF.

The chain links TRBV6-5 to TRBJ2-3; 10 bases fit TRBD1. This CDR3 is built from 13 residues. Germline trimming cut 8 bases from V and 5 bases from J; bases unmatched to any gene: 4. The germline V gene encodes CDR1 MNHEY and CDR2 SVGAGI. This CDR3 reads CASRRDRGDTQYF. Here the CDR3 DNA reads TGTGCCAGCCGCCGGGACAGGGGAGATACGCAGTATTTT.

CDR3 DNA sequence: TGTGCCAGCAGCGTTGAGGTTAAGACTGAAGCTTTCTTT. Its protein is CASSVEVKTEAFF. This chain connects TRBV5-4 to TRBJ1-1; D gene uncertain. The length of the CDR3 is 13 residues. Trimming removed 4 bases at V and 5 bases at J, with 12 bases between. CDR1 SGHNT and CDR2 YYREEE come from the germline V gene (reference sequence). Filled out from reference TRBV5-4 and TRBJ1-1, the complete variable domain reads ETGVTQSPTHLIKTRGQQVTLRCSSQSGHNTVSWYQQALGQGPQFIFQYYREEENGRGNFPPRFSGLQFPNYSSELNVNALELDDSALYLCASSVEVKTEAFFGQGTRLTVV.

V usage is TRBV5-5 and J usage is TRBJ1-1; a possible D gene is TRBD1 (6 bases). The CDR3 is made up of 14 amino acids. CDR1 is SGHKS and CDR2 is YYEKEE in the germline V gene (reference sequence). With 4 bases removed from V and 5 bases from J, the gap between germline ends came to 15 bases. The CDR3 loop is CASSPKQGWTEAFF. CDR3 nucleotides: TGTGCCAGCAGCCCAAAACAGGGTTGGACTGAAGCTTTCTTT.

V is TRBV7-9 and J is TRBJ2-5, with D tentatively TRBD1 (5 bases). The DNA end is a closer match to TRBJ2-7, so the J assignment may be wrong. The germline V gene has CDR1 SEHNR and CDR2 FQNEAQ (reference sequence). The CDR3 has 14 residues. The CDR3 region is CASSSRNRNSEQYF. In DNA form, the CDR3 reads TGTGCCAGCAGCTCGAGGAACAGGAACTCCGAGCAGTACTTC.

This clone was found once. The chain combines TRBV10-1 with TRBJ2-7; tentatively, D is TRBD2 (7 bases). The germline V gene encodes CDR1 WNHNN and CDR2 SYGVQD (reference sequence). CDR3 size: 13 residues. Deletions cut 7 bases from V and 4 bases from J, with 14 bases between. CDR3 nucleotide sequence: TGCGCCAGCATGAGGGAGGGGGGGTACGAGCAGTACTTC. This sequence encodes CASMREGGYEQYF.

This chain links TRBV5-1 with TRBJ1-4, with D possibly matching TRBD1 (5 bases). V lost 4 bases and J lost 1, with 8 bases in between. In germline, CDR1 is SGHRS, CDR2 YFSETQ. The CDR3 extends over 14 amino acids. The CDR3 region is CASSRGGTNEKLFF. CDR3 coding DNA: TGCGCCAGCAGCCGGGGGGGAACTAATGAAAAACTGTTTTTT.

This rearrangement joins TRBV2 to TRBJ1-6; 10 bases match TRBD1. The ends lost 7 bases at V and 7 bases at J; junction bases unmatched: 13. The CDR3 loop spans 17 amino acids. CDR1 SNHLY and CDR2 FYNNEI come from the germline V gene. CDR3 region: CASTDPRTGGPNSPLHF. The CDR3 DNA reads TGTGCCAGCACGGACCCCCGGACAGGGGGACCCAATTCACCCCTCCACTTT.

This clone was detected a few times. The CDR3 nucleotides are TGCGCCAGCAGCTTGTTAGTTCCAGGGGACCCGAACACTGAAGCTTTCTTT. Translation: CASSLLVPGDPNTEAFF. The rearrangement uses TRBV5-1 and TRBJ1-1, with D perhaps TRBD1 (6 bases). Trimming pared 1 base from V and 1 base from J, leaving 17 bases between. Germline V gives CDR1 SGHRS, CDR2 YFSETQ. The CDR3 loop spans 17 amino acids.

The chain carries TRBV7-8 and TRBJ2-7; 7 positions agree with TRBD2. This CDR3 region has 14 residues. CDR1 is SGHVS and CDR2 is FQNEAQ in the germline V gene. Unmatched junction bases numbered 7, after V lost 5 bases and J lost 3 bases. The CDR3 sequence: CASSPMGGNYEQYF. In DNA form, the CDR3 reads TGTGCCAGCAGCCCGATGGGGGGGAACTACGAGCAGTACTTC.

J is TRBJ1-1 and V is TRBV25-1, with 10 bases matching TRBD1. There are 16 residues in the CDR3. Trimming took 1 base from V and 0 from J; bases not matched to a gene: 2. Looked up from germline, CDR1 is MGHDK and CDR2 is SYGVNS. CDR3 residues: CASSEWTGGMNTEAFF. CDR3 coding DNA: TGTGCCAGCAGTGAATGGACAGGGGGAATGAACACTGAAGCTTTCTTT.

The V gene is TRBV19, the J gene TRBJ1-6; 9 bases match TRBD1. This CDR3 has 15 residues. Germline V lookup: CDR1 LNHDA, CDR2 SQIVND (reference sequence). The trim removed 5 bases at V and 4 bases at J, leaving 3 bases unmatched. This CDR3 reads CASSLGTGYNSPLHF. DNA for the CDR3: TGTGCCAGTAGTTTGGGGACAGGGTATAATTCACCCCTCCACTTT.